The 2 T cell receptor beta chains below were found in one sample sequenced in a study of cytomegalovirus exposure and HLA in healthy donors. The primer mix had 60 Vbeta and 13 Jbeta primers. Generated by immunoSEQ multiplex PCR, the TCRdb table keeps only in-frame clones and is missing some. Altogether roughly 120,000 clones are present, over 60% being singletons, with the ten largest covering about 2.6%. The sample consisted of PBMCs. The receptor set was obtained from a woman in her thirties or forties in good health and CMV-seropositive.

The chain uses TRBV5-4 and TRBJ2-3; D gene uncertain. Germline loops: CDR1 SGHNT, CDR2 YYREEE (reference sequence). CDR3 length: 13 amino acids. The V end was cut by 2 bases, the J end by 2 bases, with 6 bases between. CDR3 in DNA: TGTGCCAGCAGCTTTACTGTCACAGATACGCAGTATTTT. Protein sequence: CASSFTVTDTQYF.

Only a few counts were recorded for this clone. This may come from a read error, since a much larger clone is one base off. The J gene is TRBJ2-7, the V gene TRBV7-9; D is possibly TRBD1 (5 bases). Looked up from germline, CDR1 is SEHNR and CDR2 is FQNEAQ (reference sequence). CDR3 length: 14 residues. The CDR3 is CPSSHKDRNYEQYF. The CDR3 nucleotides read TGTCCCAGCAGCCATAAAGACAGAAACTACGAGCAGTACTTC.